These T cell receptor beta chains were read from a single sample in a study of cytomegalovirus exposure and HLA in healthy donors. Using immunoSEQ multiplex PCR, the repertoire was profiled, and TCRdb retains in-frame clones only, with some absent. This sample has roughly 150,000 clones, with approximately 86% found just once. Specimen: PBMCs. The receptors come from a man aged 30 to 39 in good health and CMV-seropositive. The CDR3 runs from the conserved cysteine through the conserved F or W. The D gene is left open where the match is weak. Size values are once, few and many counts, or a class for expanded clones, and some rows have none.

>.|TRBJ2-2|.|TRBV7-3
TGTGCCAGCAGCTTGGGACTCCTGAACACCGGGGAGCTGTTTTTT
CASSLGLLNTGELFF
>.|TRBJ1-5|.|TRBV30
TGTGCCTGGAGTGCCAGGGAAAGCAATCAGCCCCAGCATTTT
CAWSARESNQPQHF
>.|TRBJ2-2|.|TRBV7-2
TGTGCCAGCAGCTCACCCAGGGGGCGGGGGGGCTCCGGGGAGCTGTTTTTT
CASSSPRGRGGSGELFF
>.|TRBJ1-2|.|TRBV5-6
TGTGCCAGCAGCCCGTACAGGGAAAACTATGGCTACACCTTC
CASSPYRENYGYTF
>.|TRBJ1-1|TRBD1|TRBV5-6
TGTGCCAGCAGCTTGAAGGGACAGCGAAAGGGAGCTGAAGCTTTCTTT
CASSLKGQRKGAEAFF
>.|TRBJ2-7|TRBD1|TRBV10-3
TGTGCCATCAGGCCGGGACAGAGCTCCTACGAGCAGTACTTC
CAIRPGQSSYEQYF
>.|TRBJ1-1|TRBD1|TRBV19
TGTGCCAGTAGACGACAGGGGGCGCTTGGCGGTGGGACGGCTTTCTTT
CASRRQGALGGGTAFF
>.|TRBJ1-1|.|TRBV4-1
TGCGCCAGCAGCCAAGGTCAGGGGAACACTGAAGCTTTCTTT
CASSQGQGNTEAFF
>.|TRBJ1-1|.|TRBV4-1
TGCGCCAGCAGCCAAGATCCACAGATCAGGGCTTTCTTT
CASSQDPQIRAFF
>.|TRBJ1-5|.|TRBV30
TGTGCCTGGAGTGACAGGGATTGCCAGCCCCAGCATTTT
CAWSDRDCQPQHF
>.|TRBJ1-2|.|TRBV4-3
TGCGCCAGCAGCCAAGAAGTTACCGGGGCTAACTATGGCTACACCTTC
CASSQEVTGANYGYTF
>.|TRBJ2-2|.|TRBV7-9
TGTGCCAGCAGCCCCGGGATCCCCGGGGAGCTGTTTTTT
CASSPGIPGELFF
>.|TRBJ2-3|.|TRBV5-1
TGCGCCAGCAGCTTGAGGGGAACAGATACGCAGTATTTT
CASSLRGTDTQYF
>.|TRBJ1-3|.|TRBV7-8
TGTGCCAGCAGCTTAGATGGGACTAGGCGAAACACCATATATTTT
CASSLDGTRRNTIYF
>.|TRBJ2-2|TRBD1|TRBV7-2
TGTGCCGGAGGACAGGGAGCCAACACCGGGGAGCTGTTTTTT
CAGGQGANTGELFF
>.|TRBJ1-2|TRBD1|TRBV5-6
TGTGCCAGCAGCTACGGACAGGCCTTCTATGGCTACACCTTC
CASSYGQAFYGYTF
>once|TRBJ2-2|.|TRBV5-1
TGCGCCAGCAGCTTGCAACAAAGCACCGGGGAGCTGTTTTTT
CASSLQQSTGELFF
>.|TRBJ1-2|TRBD1|TRBV6-1
TGTGCCAGCAGCAACACAGGGGTAGGCTACACCTTC
CASSNTGVGYTF
>.|TRBJ2-3|.|TRBV11-2
TGTGCCAGCAGCTCACTAGGATGGAACACAGATACGCAGTATTTT
CASSSLGWNTDTQYF
>.|TRBJ1-6|TRBD1|TRBV9
TGTGCCAGCAGCTTAACAGGGGGCAGGTCCTATAATTCACCCCTCCACTTT
CASSLTGGRSYNSPLHF
>once|TRBJ2-1|.|TRBV10-3
TGTGCCATCACTTGGGTGGCGGGTCAGAGTAATGAGCAGTTCTTC
CAITWVAGQSNEQFF
>.|TRBJ1-5|.|TRBV7-2
TGTGCCAGCAGCTTAATAGCGGGGGAGGGGCCCCAGCATTTT
CASSLIAGEGPQHF
>.|TRBJ1-2|TRBD1|TRBV7-2
TGTGCCAGCAGCTTAGCGTGGGCAGACAGGGAGAAGGGCTACACCTTC
CASSLAWADREKGYTF
>.|TRBJ2-7|TRBD2|TRBV2
TGTGCCAGCAGTTATACTAGCGCTTCCTCCTACGAGCAGTACTTC
CASSYTSASSYEQYF
>.|TRBJ2-2|TRBD1|TRBV18
TGTGCCAGCTCACTTGCCCCCAGAACCGGGACAGGGGGCGCGAGCGACACCGGGGAGCTGTTTTTT
CASSLAPRTGTGGASDTGELFF
>.|TRBJ2-7|TRBD1|TRBV29-1
TGCAATTCGAGGACAGGGCCTCCCTACGAGCAGTACTTC
CNSRTGPPYEQYF
>.|TRBJ2-1|TRBD2|TRBV7-3
TGTGCCAGCAGCTTCACTAGCGGGGGAAATGAGCAGTTCTTC
CASSFTSGGNEQFF
>.|TRBJ2-2|.|TRBV6-4
TGTGCCAGCAGTGGGAGAGTTGAATCCGGGGAGCTGTTTTTT
CASSGRVESGELFF
>.|TRBJ1-5|.|TRBV4-1
TGCGCCAGCAGCCGGATCCCAGGGGCGGATCAGCCCCAGCATTTT
CASSRIPGADQPQHF
>.|TRBJ2-2|TRBD2|TRBV4-1
TGCGCCAGCAGCCAAGATTGGGGGGAGGGGACCGGGGAGCTGTTTTTT
CASSQDWGEGTGELFF
>.|TRBJ1-5|.|TRBV19
TGTGCCAGTAGTCTCCTTTCAGGGGCGGGCGGTCAGCCCCAGCATTTT
CASSLLSGAGGQPQHF
>.|TRBJ2-7|TRBD2|TRBV27
TGTGCCAGCAGTCCGCTGGGACTAGCGGGGAAGTACGAGCAGTACTTC
CASSPLGLAGKYEQYF
>.|TRBJ2-1|.|TRBV13
TGTGCCAGCAGCTCAAATGGGGACATGGTCATTAGGGGTGAGCAGTTCTTC
CASSSNGDMVIRGEQFF
>.|TRBJ1-1|TRBD1|TRBV19
TGTGCCAGTAGTTGGGACAGGAACACTGAAGCTTTCTTT
CASSWDRNTEAFF
>once|TRBJ2-1|.|TRBV25-1
TGTGCCAGCAGCTCACGACCGCGGGGCCGAATCGAGCAGTTCTTC
CASSSRPRGRIEQFF
>.|TRBJ2-1|.|TRBV9
TGTGCCACCTCGGGGGGCAGAAATTACAATGAGCAGTTCTTC
CATSGGRNYNEQFF
>.|TRBJ2-2|.|TRBV14
TGTGCCAGCAGTAAGAGGGCCCCGAACACCGGGGAGCTGTTTTTT
CASSKRAPNTGELFF
>.|TRBJ2-1|TRBD1|TRBV5-1
TGCGCCAGCAGCTTCGACAGGGGCAATGAGCAGTTCTTC
CASSFDRGNEQFF
>.|TRBJ1-1|.|TRBV30
TGTGCCTGGAGTGTAGGGGGCACTGAAGCTTTCTTT
CAWSVGGTEAFF
>.|TRBJ2-5|TRBD2|TRBV29-1
TGCAGCGTTGGCGGATCGATTCGGGGGGGAGAGACCCAGTACTTC
CSVGGSIRGGETQYF
>.|TRBJ2-3|.|TRBV7-8
TGTGCCAGCAGCCTCACAGATACGCAGTATTTT
CASSLTDTQYF
>.|TRBJ1-2|.|TRBV18
TGTGCCAGCTCACCCCAGGGGTCTGGCTACACCTTC
CASSPQGSGYTF
>once|TRBJ2-3|.|TRBV5-1
TGCGCCAGCAGCTTCGGTCAGGCGGGAGATACGCAGTATTTT
CASSFGQAGDTQYF
>.|TRBJ2-7|.|TRBV30
TGTGCCTGGAGTGTACTCGGAGGTCCCTACGAGCAGTACTTC
CAWSVLGGPYEQYF
>.|TRBJ2-1|TRBD2|TRBV29-1
TGCAGCGTTGAAGCGGCGCTAGCGGGGCAAAGCTCCTACAATGAGCAGTTCTTC
CSVEAALAGQSSYNEQFF
>.|TRBJ1-1|.|TRBV13
TGTGCCAGCAGCTTTAGAAACACTGAAGCTTTCTTT
CASSFRNTEAFF
>few|TRBJ2-7|.|TRBV7-2
TGTGCCAGCAGCTTGGAACAGGACACCTACGAGCAGTACTTC
CASSLEQDTYEQYF
>.|TRBJ2-5|TRBD2|TRBV6-5
TGTGCCAGCTCCATGCGGGGGGGCCAAGAGACCCAGTACTTC
CASSMRGGQETQYF
>.|TRBJ2-3|.|TRBV11-2
TGTGCCAGCACCCCTGAGGGCGGGGCGGCCACAGATACGCAGTATTTT
CASTPEGGAATDTQYF
>.|TRBJ1-5|.|TRBV6-1
TGTGCCAGCAGTCAAGGGGCTAGCAATCAGCCCCAGCATTTT
CASSQGASNQPQHF
>.|TRBJ2-6|.|TRBV2
TGTGCCAGCAGTGAAAGGCTAGCGTCTATCGTCCTGACTTTC
CASSERLASIVLTF
>.|TRBJ2-7|TRBD1|TRBV27
TGTGCCAGCAGTTTAGGCCCCTCCAGGGGGAACGAGCAGTACTTC
CASSLGPSRGNEQYF
>.|TRBJ1-5|.|TRBV19
TGTGCCAGTAGAACCGACAGGTTCTGGAATCAGCCCCAGCATTTT
CASRTDRFWNQPQHF